This TCR beta chain was captured in a study of radiation and T cells in renal cell carcinoma. Study-level background: Nephrectomy followed 15 Gy stereotactic body radiation by 4 weeks.

V shed 6 bases and J shed 1 base, with 10 bases lying between them. The CDR3 is made up of 15 amino acids. The germline V gene has CDR1 SGHTA and CDR2 FQGTGA. The time point is: baseline pretreatment blood. As for treatment: 15 Gy SBRT to primary tumor, nephrectomy 4 weeks later. Radiation-treated patients gave blood at baseline, week 2 and week 4. The method was immunoSEQ multiplex PCR; TCRdb's version includes in-frame clones alone and lacks a portion of them. This table holds 130,000 or so clones, around four fifths found once. General observations from the study: Pretreatment tumor biopsies were lacking, so baseline clonotypes are unknown. In blood, top tumor clones expanded by 2 weeks, shrinking by 4.

Turning to this clone: The antigen remains undetermined.

The sequence came from a woman aged 45 to 65 with renal cell carcinoma. This rearrangement joins TRBV7-3 to TRBJ2-6, with D perhaps TRBD1 (5 bases). The sample consisted of blood, taken from a patient whose treatment included radiotherapy and nephrectomy. CDR3 coding DNA: TGTGCCAGCAGTCTCAGGGAATCTGGGGCCAACGTCCTGACTTTC. Protein sequence: CASSLRESGANVLTF.